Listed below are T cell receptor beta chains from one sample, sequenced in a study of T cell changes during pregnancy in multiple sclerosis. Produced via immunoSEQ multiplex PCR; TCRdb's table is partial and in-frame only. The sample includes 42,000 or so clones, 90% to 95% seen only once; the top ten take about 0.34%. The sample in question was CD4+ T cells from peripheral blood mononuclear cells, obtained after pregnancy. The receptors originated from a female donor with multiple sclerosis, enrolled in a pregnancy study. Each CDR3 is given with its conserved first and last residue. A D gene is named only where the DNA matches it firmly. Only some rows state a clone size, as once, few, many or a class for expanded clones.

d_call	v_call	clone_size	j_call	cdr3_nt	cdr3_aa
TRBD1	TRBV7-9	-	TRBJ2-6	TGTGCCAGCAGTAAACAGGGACAGGTCTCTGGGGCCAACGTCCTGACTTTC	CASSKQGQVSGANVLTF
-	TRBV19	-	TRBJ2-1	TGTGCCAGTAGTATAGATCTGAGGGGGAAGGTTGAGCAGTTCTTC	CASSIDLRGKVEQFF
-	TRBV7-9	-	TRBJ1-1	TGTGCCAGCAGCCAAGGAATCCAGGACACTGAAGCTTTCTTT	CASSQGIQDTEAFF
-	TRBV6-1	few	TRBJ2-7	TGTGCCAGTACCTACCCGAACTACGAGCAGTACTTC	CASTYPNYEQYF
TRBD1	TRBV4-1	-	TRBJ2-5	TGCGCCAGCAGCCAAGATGGGACAGGGGGCAGAGGGGAGACCCAGTACTTC	CASSQDGTGGRGETQYF
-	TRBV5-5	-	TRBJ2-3	TGTGCCAGCGCTCCTGGGGCGACGGGTGGCACAGATACGCAGTATTTT	CASAPGATGGTDTQYF
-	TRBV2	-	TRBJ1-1	TGTGCCAGCAGTGGAGCAGGAGCCAGAGAAGCTTTCTTT	CASSGAGAREAFF
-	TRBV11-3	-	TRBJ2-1	TGTGCCAGCAGCCCGGACAGTTCCAATGAGCAGTTCTTC	CASSPDSSNEQFF
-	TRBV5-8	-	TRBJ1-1	TGTGCCAGCAGCTTTCTTAGCTCGGGTGAAGCTTTCTTT	CASSFLSSGEAFF
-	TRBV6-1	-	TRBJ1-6	TGTGCCAGCAGTGAGCGGTTGACCCACACGGGCGGGGATTCACCCCTCCACTTT	CASSERLTHTGGDSPLHF
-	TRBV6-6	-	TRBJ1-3	TGTGCCAGCAGTTACGGTCCGGGGGGCAACGGAAACACCATATATTTT	CASSYGPGGNGNTIYF
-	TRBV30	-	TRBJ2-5	TGTGCCTGGGGCGAGGGGCAGGGGGGAGAGACCCAGTACTTC	CAWGEGQGGETQYF
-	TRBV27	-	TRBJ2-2	TGTGCCAGCAGGCTGCTTGGGGGGACAGCAAACACCGGGGAGCTGTTTTTT	CASRLLGGTANTGELFF
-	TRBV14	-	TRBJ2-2	TGTGCCAGCAGCCAATTCCGGGGGTTAGCCGCGAACACCGGGGAGCTGTTTTTT	CASSQFRGLAANTGELFF
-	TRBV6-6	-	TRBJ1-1	TGTGCCAGCATCGTGGCGGTCGGGGGAAGGAACACTGAAGCTTTCTTT	CASIVAVGGRNTEAFF
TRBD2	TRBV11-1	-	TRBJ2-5	TGTGCCAGCAGCCCTAGCGGGGGGGCCGGAGAGACCCAGTACTTC	CASSPSGGAGETQYF
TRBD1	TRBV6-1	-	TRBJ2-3	TGTGCCAGCAGTGCCAACAGGGGACCCACAGATACGCAGTATTTT	CASSANRGPTDTQYF
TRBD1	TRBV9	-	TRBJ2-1	TGTGCCAGCAGCGTAGCTGGGGGGACAGGGGGCGCTGGGCAGTTCTTC	CASSVAGGTGGAGQFF
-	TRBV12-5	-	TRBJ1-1	TGTGCTAGTGGTCATGAAGCTTTCTTT	CASGHEAFF
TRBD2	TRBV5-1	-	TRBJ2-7	TGCGCCAGCAGCCTACTAGCGGGGGGCATCTACGAGCAGTACTTC	CASSLLAGGIYEQYF
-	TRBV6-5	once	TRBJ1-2	TGTGCCAGCAGTTTAGGACATGAGTATGGCTACACCTTC	CASSLGHEYGYTF
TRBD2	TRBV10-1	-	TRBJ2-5	TGCGCCAGCAGTGAGATTAGCGGGGGGGCTGTGGAGACCCAGTACTTC	CASSEISGGAVETQYF
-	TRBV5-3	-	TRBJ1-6	TGTGCCAGAAACAAGGGGTGGGCATTAGGCGGGGATTCACCCCTCCACTTT	CARNKGWALGGDSPLHF
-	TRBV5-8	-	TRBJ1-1	TGTGCCAGCAGCCGGGCGACAGGTCTCGGATCGGAAGCTTTCTTT	CASSRATGLGSEAFF
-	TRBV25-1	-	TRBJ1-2	TGTGCCAGCAGTGAATCCAGAGAGCGCGGCTACACCTTC	CASSESRERGYTF
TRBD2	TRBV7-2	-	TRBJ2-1	TGTGCCAGCAGCTTAGTTAGCGGGGGGGCGGTTGAGCAGTTCTTC	CASSLVSGGAVEQFF
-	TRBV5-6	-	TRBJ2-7	TGTGCCAGCAGCTTGGCCCACTACGAGCAGTACTTC	CASSLAHYEQYF
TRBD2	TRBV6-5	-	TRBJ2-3	TGTGCCAGCAGTCTAGCGGGGGGGCTTCCAGATACGCAGTATTTT	CASSLAGGLPDTQYF
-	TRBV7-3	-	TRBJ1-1	TGTGCCAGCAGCACAACAGGAATGAACACTGAAGCTTTCTTT	CASSTTGMNTEAFF
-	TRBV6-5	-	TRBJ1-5	TGTGCCAGCAGTTTACTCGTGGGAGGCAATCAGCCCCAGCATTTT	CASSLLVGGNQPQHF
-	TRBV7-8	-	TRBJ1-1	TGTGCCAGCAGCTGGCCCGGAGGGGTGGACACTGAAGCTTTCTTT	CASSWPGGVDTEAFF
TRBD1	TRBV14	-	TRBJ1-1	TGTGCCAGCAGCGGACAGGGACAGAACACTGAAGCTTTCTTT	CASSGQGQNTEAFF
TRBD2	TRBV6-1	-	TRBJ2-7	TGTGCCAGCAGGGGACTAAGGGAACCGGGGGGGGAGCAGTACTTC	CASRGLREPGGEQYF
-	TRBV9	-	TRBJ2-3	TGTGCCAGCAGCGTATTAAGCACAGATACGCAGTATTTT	CASSVLSTDTQYF
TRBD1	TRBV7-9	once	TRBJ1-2	TGTGCCAGCAGCCTGCTTGGAGGGGGCCTAATTGACTATGGCTACACCTTC	CASSLLGGGLIDYGYTF
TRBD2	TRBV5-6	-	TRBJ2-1	TGTGCCAGCAGCTTGGGGGGGGGTGTTGGTGAGCAGTTCTTC	CASSLGGGVGEQFF
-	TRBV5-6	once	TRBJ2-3	TGTGCCAGCAGCCCGGGCAGGGTTGGGGCAGATACGCAGTATTTT	CASSPGRVGADTQYF
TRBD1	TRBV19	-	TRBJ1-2	TGTGCCAGTAGAAGCCTGGACAGGGTCGGTGGCTACACCTTC	CASRSLDRVGGYTF
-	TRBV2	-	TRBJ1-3	TGTGCCAGCAGTGAGGGCAGGGCCAACTCTGGAAACACCATATATTTT	CASSEGRANSGNTIYF
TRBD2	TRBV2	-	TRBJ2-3	TGTGCCACTACTAGCGGGTTAGGCACAGATACGCAGTATTTT	CATTSGLGTDTQYF
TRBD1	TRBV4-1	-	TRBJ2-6	TGCGCCAGCAGCCACCTCTTCCGGGACAGGGTACTCTCTGGGGCCAACGTCCTGACTTTC	CASSHLFRDRVLSGANVLTF
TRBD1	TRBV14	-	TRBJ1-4	TGTGCCAGCAGCCCTGGGGGACAGCAAAATGAAAAACTGTTTTTT	CASSPGGQQNEKLFF
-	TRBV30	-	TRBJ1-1	TGTGCCTGGAGCTGGCTCCAAAGGAACACTGAAGCTTTCTTT	CAWSWLQRNTEAFF
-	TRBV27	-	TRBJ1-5	TGTGCCAGCAGTCCAGGTTTAAGCAATCAGCCCCAGCATTTT	CASSPGLSNQPQHF
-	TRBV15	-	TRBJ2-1	TGTGCCACCAGCAGAGATATGGCGGAGTCCTCCAATGAGCAGTTCTTC	CATSRDMAESSNEQFF
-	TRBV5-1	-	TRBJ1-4	TGCGCCAGCAGCCCTCAGGGGACGGCTAATGAAAAACTGTTTTTT	CASSPQGTANEKLFF
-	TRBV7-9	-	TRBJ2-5	TGTGCCAGCAGGACTGACGGGAGCCTTCAAGAGACCCAGTACTTC	CASRTDGSLQETQYF
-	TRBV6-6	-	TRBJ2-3	TGTGCCAGCAGTTACTCCATGTCAAATACGCAGTATTTT	CASSYSMSNTQYF
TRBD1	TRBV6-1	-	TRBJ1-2	TGTGCCAGCAGTACCCGACAGGGTCCGAATGGCTACACCTTC	CASSTRQGPNGYTF
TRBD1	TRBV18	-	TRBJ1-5	TGTGCCAGCTCACTTGCAGACAGGGTTTTCAATCAGCCCCAGCATTTT	CASSLADRVFNQPQHF
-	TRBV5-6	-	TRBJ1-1	TGTGCCAGCAGCAAGGACGGAGGAAAAGTCGCTGAAGCTTTCTTT	CASSKDGGKVAEAFF
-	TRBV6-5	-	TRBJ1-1	TGTGCCAGCAGTTACTTAGAAGGGGCAGCTTTCTTT	CASSYLEGAAFF
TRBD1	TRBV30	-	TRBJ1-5	TGTGCCTGGAGCACGGGGACAGGGGGCGGTCAGCCCCAGCATTTT	CAWSTGTGGGQPQHF
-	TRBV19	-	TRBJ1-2	TGTGCCAGTAGTTATCTCTGGGAGGCGGTAGGTGGTGGCTACACCTTC	CASSYLWEAVGGGYTF